Each of the 27 T cell receptor beta chains below was sequenced from the same sample in a study of CD8 T cells in Susac syndrome. With random hexamers, 0.5 to 1 ug RNA was reverse transcribed. TCRdb passed the immunoSEQ multiplex PCR reads through MiXCR, listing each CDR3 protein once. Found here are roughly 180,000 distinct CDR3 sequences, roughly 94% of them singletons; the top ten hold 0.09% to 0.1%. Material for sequencing was CD4+ T cells from PBMCs. The receptors were gathered from a human donor with Susac syndrome.

The V gene is TRBV24-1, the J gene TRBJ2-4; D may be TRBD1 (6 bases). This CDR3 is 16 amino acids long. In germline, CDR1 is KGHDR, CDR2 SFDVKD. V lost 3 bases to trimming and J lost 0 bases, with 11 bases between them. The DNA of the CDR3 is TGTGCCACCAGTGATCCCCGGGACATAGCCAAAAACATTCAGTACTTC. Its translation is CATSDPRDIAKNIQYF.

This clonotype was detected once. The rearrangement joins TRBV20-1 to TRBJ2-5; perhaps D is TRBD1 or TRBD2 (5 bases each). CDR1 is DFQATT and CDR2 is SNEGSKA in the germline V gene (reference sequence). The CDR3 is 14 amino acids. V lost 6 bases and J lost 5, with 19 bases in between. The CDR3, as DNA: TGCAGTGCCTACCCCCCGGGGCCTGGGGAGACCCAGTACTTC. It specifies CSAYPPGPGETQYF.

The chain carries TRBV25-1 and TRBJ1-2; D gene uncertain. Per germline, CDR1 MGHDK and CDR2 SYGVNS. The CDR3 covers 14 residues. V lost 2 bases and J lost 4, with 11 bases in between. CDR3 in amino acids: CASSEPGSTYGYTF. Written as DNA, the CDR3 is TGTGCCAGCAGTGAACCAGGCTCAACCTATGGCTACACCTTC.

This clonotype was seen only once. V usage is TRBV5-4 and J usage is TRBJ2-7; 9 nucleotides match TRBD1. This CDR3 spans 15 amino acids. The germline gives CDR1 SGHNT, CDR2 YYREEE (reference sequence). V shed 4 bases, J shed 5 bases, and the junction held 10 bases outside the gene matches. CDR3 in amino acids: CASSTRDRVVHEQYF. Here the CDR3 DNA reads TGTGCCAGCAGCACCCGGGACAGGGTGGTTCACGAGCAGTACTTC.

The V gene is TRBV29-1, the J gene TRBJ2-5; D is uncertain. Germline V gene data show CDR1 as SQVTM and CDR2 as ANQGSEA. This CDR3 contains 12 residues. Trimming removed 4 bases from V and 2 bases from J, with 8 bases in between. CDR3 DNA: TGCAGCGTTGGTTGGCCACAAGAGACCCAGTACTTC. Amino acid sequence: CSVGWPQETQYF.

The CDR3 region is CASSTPPYEQYF. CDR3 DNA: TGTGCCAGCAGTACCCCCCCCTACGAGCAGTACTTC. V usage is TRBV12-3 or TRBV12-4 and J usage is TRBJ2-7; D unresolved. The germline V and J ends were trimmed by 5 bases and 2 bases, with 7 bases remaining between them. This CDR3 spans 12 amino acids.

This clonotype appeared once. This chain links TRBV7-8 with TRBJ2-5; perhaps TRBD2 as D (5 bases). CDR3 size: 13 residues. V gave up 5 bases and J gave up 4 bases, with 11 bases separating them. Germline V lookup: CDR1 SGHVS, CDR2 FQNEAQ. The CDR3 DNA follows: TGTGCCAGCAGCGCCGGGGTGAGAGAGACCCAGTACTTC. This encodes CASSAGVRETQYF.

V is TRBV14 and J is TRBJ1-2, with D maybe TRBD1 (6 bases). CDR1 and CDR2 (germline): SGHDN, FVKESK. Trimming pared 4 bases from V and 0 bases from J, leaving 12 bases between. The CDR3 is 15 amino acids. The CDR3 region has the DNA TGTGCCAGCAGCCTCCGGGACACCGCTAACTATGGCTACACCTTC. Residues: CASSLRDTANYGYTF.

The chain uses TRBV6-2 or TRBV6-3 and TRBJ2-1; D perhaps matches TRBD2 (5 bases). CDR3 size: 16 residues. The V gene lost 3 bases and the J gene lost 7 bases, with 19 bases spanning the gap. Germline V gives CDR1 MNHEY, CDR2 SVGEGT. CDR3 protein: CASSYSLIEGPNEQFF. DNA of the CDR3: TGTGCCAGCAGTTATTCCCTCATTGAGGGTCCAAATGAGCAGTTCTTC.

The chain joins TRBV27 to TRBJ1-2; the match to TRBD1 covers 7 bases. CDR1 is MNHEY, CDR2 SMNVEV, per germline (reference sequence). V lost 5 bases and J lost 2; bases outside the gene matches: 2. The CDR3 is 13 amino acids. Written as DNA, the CDR3 is TGTGCCAGCAGTCCGACAGGGAACTATGGCTACACCTTC. Residues: CASSPTGNYGYTF.

The J gene is TRBJ2-3, the V gene TRBV7-9, with D tentatively TRBD2 (6 bases). The CDR3 is 14 residues long. Trimming shortened V by 4 bases and J by 6 bases, and 14 bases separated the two germline ends. Germline lookup yields CDR1 SEHNR and CDR2 FQNEAQ (reference sequence). For the CDR3, the DNA is TGTGCCAGCAGCTCGGAGGGCCGGGGGGATACGCAGTATTTT. Amino acid sequence: CASSSEGRGDTQYF.

This clonotype was seen a single time. The rearrangement uses TRBV30 and TRBJ1-1, with D perhaps matching TRBD1 (6 bases). The CDR3 covers 12 residues. V lost 4 bases and J 1 base, leaving 7 bases between the germline ends. In germline, CDR1 is GTSNPN, CDR2 SVGIG (reference sequence). The CDR3 sequence is CAWTGANTEAFF. CDR3 nucleotide sequence: TGTGCCTGGACAGGGGCGAACACTGAAGCTTTCTTT.

V and J are TRBV7-2 and TRBJ1-1; D possibly corresponds to TRBD1 (6 bases). V was cut by 6 bases and J by 6 bases, with 17 bases left in between. The CDR3 spans 14 residues. Germline V gene data show CDR1 as SGHTA and CDR2 as FQGNSA. CDR3 in DNA: TGTGCCAGCAGTTATACAGGGTTGTGGGCTGAAGCTTTCTTT. Translating gives CASSYTGLWAEAFF. Filled out from reference TRBV7-2 and TRBJ1-1, the complete variable domain reads GAGVSQSPSNKVTEKGKDVELRCDPISGHTALYWYRQSLGQGLEFLIYFQGNSAPDKSGLPSDRFSAERTGGSVSTLTIQRTQQEDSAVYLCASSYTGLWAEAFFGQGTRLTVV.

This chain links TRBV6-2 or TRBV6-3 with TRBJ2-1, with D maybe TRBD2 (5 bases). Germline V gene sequence: CDR1 MNHEY, CDR2 SVGEGT. This CDR3 region has 14 residues. V lost 7 bases and J lost 7, with 17 bases in between. This CDR3 is CASNRPPSGNEQFF. The CDR3 DNA follows: TGTGCCAGCAACAGACCCCCGTCGGGAAATGAGCAGTTCTTC.

This sequence joins TRBV20-1 and TRBJ2-7, with D hard to call. V dropped 0 bases and J dropped 5 bases, with 17 bases sitting between them. Germline-derived CDR1 and CDR2 are DFQATT and SNEGSKA (reference sequence). The CDR3 runs 15 residues. The CDR3 reads CSARERQPLLHEQYF. The CDR3 coding sequence is TGCAGTGCTAGAGAAAGGCAGCCGCTCCTGCACGAGCAGTACTTC.

This rearrangement joins TRBV19 to TRBJ1-6, with D unclear. The germline V and J ends were trimmed by 8 bases and 0 bases, with 8 bases remaining between them. From germline, CDR1 is LNHDA and CDR2 SQIVND (reference sequence). This CDR3 has 14 residues. In DNA form, the CDR3 reads TGTGCCAGTGAAGGGAGCTCCTATAATTCACCCCTCCACTTT. It encodes CASEGSSYNSPLHF.

The chain combines TRBV20-1 with TRBJ1-2, with TRBD1 identical over 11 bases. The CDR3 has 14 residues. Germline trimming cut 3 bases from V and 8 bases from J; bases unmatched to any gene: 8. Germline loops: CDR1 DFQATT, CDR2 SNEGSKA (reference sequence). CDR3 amino acids: CSASPRTGGSGYTF. Written as DNA, the CDR3 is TGCAGTGCTAGCCCCAGGACAGGGGGCTCGGGCTACACCTTC.

This clonotype was counted a single time. The chain combines TRBV7-2 with TRBJ2-7; D ambiguous. CDR3 length equals 13 residues. Trimming removed 1 base at V and 6 bases at J, with 10 bases between. Germline V gene sequence: CDR1 SGHTA, CDR2 FQGNSA. The CDR3 protein is CASSLDRMAEQYF. CDR3 DNA sequence: TGTGCCAGCAGCTTAGACAGAATGGCCGAGCAGTACTTC.

The chain recombines TRBV3-1 with TRBJ1-2; 10 nucleotides line up with TRBD1. Germline V gene data show CDR1 as LGHDT and CDR2 as YNNKEL (reference sequence). The V gene end was trimmed by 4 bases and the J gene end by 0 bases; junction bases not matched to a gene: 8. The CDR3 contains 17 residues. The CDR3 DNA reads as TGTGCCAGCAGCCTTCGACAGGGGGCCCTTTCTAACTATGGCTACACCTTC. Translation: CASSLRQGALSNYGYTF. The full variable domain, its missing parts supplied by reference TRBV3-1 and TRBJ1-2, is DTAVSQTPKYLVTQMGNDKSIKCEQNLGHDTMYWYKQDSKKFLKIMFSYNNKELIINETVPNRFSPKSPDKAHLNLHINSLELGDSAVYFCASSLRQGALSNYGYTFGSGTRLTVV.

The chain combines TRBV28 with TRBJ2-2, with D perhaps TRBD1 (6 bases). The CDR3 consists of 14 residues. Per germline, CDR1 MDHEN and CDR2 SYDVKM. The ends were cut back, 7 bases at V and 1 base at J, with 10 bases in the middle. The CDR3 DNA is TGTGCCAGCATACCGGGACAGAACACCGGGGAGCTGTTTTTT. Translating gives CASIPGQNTGELFF.

The V gene is TRBV7-9, the J gene TRBJ2-7; D unclear. The CDR3 has 14 residues. The germline CDR1 and CDR2 sequences are SEHNR and FQNEAQ (reference sequence). Trimming cost V 3 bases and J 1 base, with 10 bases left between them. The CDR3, as DNA: TGTGCCAGCAGCTTTGCGGAAGGGTCCTACGAGCAGTACTTC. This codes for CASSFAEGSYEQYF.

The CDR3 region is CASSKGTQNTEAFF. For the CDR3, the DNA is TGTGCCAGTAGTAAGGGGACACAGAACACTGAAGCTTTCTTT. The chain links TRBV19 to TRBJ1-1, with D maybe TRBD1 (6 bases). CDR1 and CDR2 from the germline V gene are LNHDA and SQIVND (reference sequence). The CDR3 contains 14 residues. The germline V and J ends were trimmed by 4 bases and 1 base, with 10 bases remaining between them.

Here the CDR3 DNA reads TGCAGTGCTAGAGAGGAGGGGGCCTACTACGAGCAGTACTTC. Its protein is CSAREEGAYYEQYF. The chain couples TRBV20-1 to TRBJ2-7, with D perhaps TRBD1 (7 bases). The V gene's germline CDR1 is DFQATT and CDR2 SNEGSKA (reference sequence). The CDR3 is 14 residues long. Trimming shortened V by 0 bases and J by 3 bases, and 12 bases separated the two germline ends.

The chain couples TRBV20-1 to TRBJ2-5, with D possibly being TRBD1 or TRBD2 (5 bases each). This CDR3 comprises 14 residues. Trimming pared 1 base from V and 1 base from J, leaving 10 bases between. Germline CDR1 and CDR2: DFQATT and SNEGSKA (reference sequence). CDR3 protein: CSARVGRLQETQYF. The CDR3 bases are TGCAGTGCTAGAGTGGGACGGCTCCAAGAGACCCAGTACTTC.

The chain employs TRBV19 and TRBJ2-7; D may be TRBD1 (6 bases). Looked up from germline, CDR1 is LNHDA and CDR2 is SQIVND (reference sequence). The CDR3 covers 15 residues. The ends were cut back, 0 bases at V and 6 bases at J, with 15 bases in the middle. The DNA for the CDR3 is TGTGCCAGTAGTATAGAGGCCAGGGGCCCCTCCGAGCAGTACTTC. Translation: CASSIEARGPSEQYF.

The V and J genes are TRBV4-3 and TRBJ2-3; tentatively, D is TRBD2 (6 bases). Trimming shortened V by 10 bases and J by 1 base, and 12 bases separated the two germline ends. Germline loops: CDR1 LGHNA, CDR2 YSLEER. The CDR3 totals 13 residues. The CDR3 DNA sequence: TGCGCCACCACGGGAGAGGGCACAGATACGCAGTATTTT. This codes for CATTGEGTDTQYF.

The chain couples TRBV6-2 or TRBV6-3 to TRBJ2-5; a possible D gene is TRBD2 (5 bases). Trimming took 2 bases from V and 5 from J, leaving 12 bases between them. CDR1 and CDR2 (germline): MNHEY, SVGEGT. This CDR3 comprises 14 residues. The CDR3 DNA sequence: TGTGCCAGCAGTTACATCAGGACGGGGGAGACCCAGTACTTC. It is translated as CASSYIRTGETQYF.